A selection of T cell receptor beta chains follows, all from one sample in a study of OX40 agonist ivuxolimab in advanced cancers. Assay used: immunoSEQ multiplex PCR; TCRdb lists only in-frame clones, some missing. Among roughly 81,000 clones, over 85% were seen once, and the ten largest hold 9.5% to 12%. Sequences were derived from CD4+ or CD8+ T cells sorted from blood, sampled in a trial of the OX40 agonist ivuxolimab. The receptors here all came from an adult with an advanced solid tumor such as melanoma, head and neck, liver or kidney cancer. The CDR3 runs from the conserved cysteine through the conserved F or W. Fields, in order: J gene, D gene, V gene, clone size, CDR3 DNA, CDR3 protein. A D gene is named only where the DNA matches it firmly. Not every row has a clone size; where given, it reads once, few, many or a size class.

TRBJ1-2,-,TRBV7-2,-,TGTGCCAGCAGCTTAGCGCTTAACACAGATAAGTTGAACTATGGCTACACCTTC,CASSLALNTDKLNYGYTF
TRBJ1-1,TRBD1,TRBV4-1,-,TGCGCCAGCAGCCAAGATCGGACAGGGAGTATCATGAACACTGAAGCTTTCTTT,CASSQDRTGSIMNTEAFF
TRBJ1-2,-,TRBV29-1,-,TGCAGCGTGGAGAGCCGGGCAGACTCGAACTATGGCTACACCTTC,CSVESRADSNYGYTF
TRBJ1-2,TRBD1,TRBV7-9,-,TGTGCCAGCAGCCCCGGGACAGGGTACACCTTC,CASSPGTGYTF
TRBJ2-1,TRBD2,TRBV10-3,-,TGTGCCATCAGGAGAGGACTAGCGGAAAACAATGAGCAGTTCTTC,CAIRRGLAENNEQFF
TRBJ2-1,TRBD2,TRBV27,-,TGTGCCAGCAGTCTCGGGACTAGCGGGAGGAATGAGCAGTTCTTC,CASSLGTSGRNEQFF
TRBJ1-2,-,TRBV21-1,once,TGTGCCAGCAGCAATGAGTCCGGACAGGGAGACTCTAACTATGGCTACACCTTC,CASSNESGQGDSNYGYTF
TRBJ1-1,-,TRBV19,-,TGTGCCAGTAGGTTCTCCGGGACTAGAGGTTCTGAAGCTTTCTTT,CASRFSGTRGSEAFF
TRBJ1-2,-,TRBV6-1,-,TGTGCCAGCAGTGAATCGGCAGGGATCTATGGCTACACCTTC,CASSESAGIYGYTF
TRBJ1-2,-,TRBV16,-,TGTGCCAGCACCTTGGGGGAATATGGCTACACCTTC,CASTLGEYGYTF
TRBJ2-5,-,TRBV5-4,-,TGTGCCAGCAGCTTGACAGGAGAGACCCAGTACTTC,CASSLTGETQYF
TRBJ2-3,TRBD2,TRBV7-3,-,TGTGCCAGCAGCTTAACGGGACTAGCGGTAAGCACAGATACGCAGTATTTT,CASSLTGLAVSTDTQYF
TRBJ2-2,TRBD1,TRBV27,-,TGTGCCAGCAGAAAGGGACAGAGTTACACCGGGGAGCTGTTTTTT,CASRKGQSYTGELFF
TRBJ1-1,TRBD1,TRBV7-9,-,TGTGCCAGCAGCTTAGGACAGGGGAACACTGAAGCTTTCTTT,CASSLGQGNTEAFF
TRBJ2-7,-,TRBV7-9,-,TGTGCCAGCAGCTTGTCCGACCCCAGGGACGAGCAGTACTTC,CASSLSDPRDEQYF
TRBJ2-7,-,TRBV28,-,TGTGCCAGCAGTTTAGGCAGTTCCTACGAGCAGTACTTC,CASSLGSSYEQYF
TRBJ1-6,-,TRBV1,-,TGCACCAGCAGCCAAGGACGGGGAGATAATTCACCCCTCCACTTT,CTSSQGRGDNSPLHF
TRBJ2-1,TRBD2,TRBV4-1,-,TGCGCCAGCAAAGGACTAGCGGGAGAGAATGGGCATGAGCAGTTCTTC,CASKGLAGENGHEQFF
TRBJ1-2,-,TRBV27,-,TGTGCCAGCAGTTTGTCGGCCTCTAACTATGGCTACACCTTC,CASSLSASNYGYTF
TRBJ2-3,-,TRBV27,-,TGTGCCAGCAGTTTATCGAGGGGACTCCGGATTCCCGAGGAAGATACGCAGTATTTT,CASSLSRGLRIPEEDTQYF
TRBJ2-1,-,TRBV7-2,-,TGTGCCAGCAGCCCGAGAACAGGGACTGTTTACAATGAGCAGTTCTTC,CASSPRTGTVYNEQFF
TRBJ2-3,-,TRBV10-3,-,TGTGCCATCAGTGAGCGGTGGGAGTCAGATACGCAGTATTTT,CAISERWESDTQYF
TRBJ1-2,TRBD1,TRBV25-1,-,TGTGCCAGCAGTGACACCGGGACAGGCTATGGCTACACCTTC,CASSDTGTGYGYTF
TRBJ2-7,TRBD2,TRBV10-3,-,TGTGCCATCAGGCGGACTAGCGGGCTTTACGAGCAGTACTTC,CAIRRTSGLYEQYF
TRBJ1-2,-,TRBV25-1,-,TGTGCCAGCACCCGGGAGGGGGAAGGCTACACCTTC,CASTREGEGYTF
TRBJ2-7,TRBD2,TRBV15,once,TGTGCCACCAGCCAGGGACACATTAGCGGGGGCGAGCAGTACTTC,CATSQGHISGGEQYF
TRBJ2-5,-,TRBV2,-,TGTGCCAGCAGGGCCTGGAGGGTCCAAGAGACCCAGTACTTC,CASRAWRVQETQYF
TRBJ2-7,-,TRBV7-9,-,TGTGCCAGCAGCCCGGCCTTACAGGGTCCCTACGAGCAGTACTTC,CASSPALQGPYEQYF
TRBJ2-5,-,TRBV4-1,-,TGCGCCAGCAGTCAAGATACTAGGGGAAGGGAGACCCAGTACTTC,CASSQDTRGRETQYF
TRBJ1-3,TRBD1,TRBV15,-,TGTGCCACCAGCAGAGGAGTACAGGGGGCGTCAGGAAACACCATATATTTT,CATSRGVQGASGNTIYF
TRBJ1-3,-,TRBV28,-,TGTGCCAGCAGGTACAGATCCTCTGGAAACACCATATATTTT,CASRYRSSGNTIYF
TRBJ1-1,TRBD1,TRBV5-4,-,TGTGCCAGCAGCTTGGCAGGGGGGCGAATCACTGAAGCTTTCTTT,CASSLAGGRITEAFF
TRBJ2-7,-,TRBV6-4,few,TGTGCCAGCAGTGAGACTGTGAGCTCCTACGAGCAGTACTTC,CASSETVSSYEQYF
TRBJ2-7,-,TRBV5-5,-,TGTGCCAGCAGCCAACCGGCAGGGGAAGGCGTCAACGAGCAGTACTTC,CASSQPAGEGVNEQYF
TRBJ2-2,TRBD1,TRBV27,-,TGTGCCAGCAGTTTCGCCGGACCGGGACAGGGGACCGGGGAGCTGTTTTTT,CASSFAGPGQGTGELFF
TRBJ2-1,TRBD2,TRBV11-2,-,TGTGCCAGCAGCTTAGTTGGCGGGAGGGCGAATGAGCAGTTCTTC,CASSLVGGRANEQFF
TRBJ2-7,-,TRBV12-2,-,TGTGCAAGTCGCTTAGCCGGCGGTGGGGCGGGACCGATTTACGAGCAGTACTTC,CASRLAGGGAGPIYEQYF
TRBJ2-5,-,TRBV4-1,-,TGCGCCAGCAGCCAAGAGGGGACACCGGGGAATAGGGAAGAGACCCAGTACTTC,CASSQEGTPGNREETQYF
TRBJ2-7,TRBD2,TRBV11-2,-,TGTGCCAGCAGCTTCCACCTCACCGGGACTAGCGGATCCTACGAGCAGTACTTC,CASSFHLTGTSGSYEQYF
TRBJ1-6,TRBD1,TRBV4-1,once,TGCGCCAGCAGCCAGTCGGGACAGGGACGTAATTCACCCCTCCACTTT,CASSQSGQGRNSPLHF
TRBJ2-1,TRBD2,TRBV6-5,-,TGTGCCAGCAGTTACTCAGTCACTAGCGGGAGATTCTTC,CASSYSVTSGRFF
TRBJ2-7,-,TRBV4-2,-,TGTGCCAGCAGCCAAGATCTCGGGAACGAGCAGTACTTC,CASSQDLGNEQYF
TRBJ2-1,-,TRBV11-3,-,TGTGCCAGCAGATCAAGAAGGGTTAGGCTAGCGCCCTCTTCCTACAATGAGCAGTTCTTC,CASRSRRVRLAPSSYNEQFF
TRBJ2-5,-,TRBV5-4,-,TGTGCCAGCAGCTTGGGACTAGATGGGGAGACCCAGTACTTC,CASSLGLDGETQYF
TRBJ1-2,-,TRBV6-6,-,TGTGCCAGCAGTCCAGGGGTTCACTATGGCTACACCTTC,CASSPGVHYGYTF
TRBJ2-7,TRBD2,TRBV5-6,-,TGTGCCAGCAGCCTGGGACTAGCGGGGGTCACCTACGAGCAGTACTTC,CASSLGLAGVTYEQYF
TRBJ2-2,TRBD2,TRBV9,-,TGTGCCAGCAGCATTGGGACTAGCGGGAGGAGACCCGGGGAGCTGTTTTTT,CASSIGTSGRRPGELFF
TRBJ2-1,-,TRBV27,-,TGTGCCAGCAGTTTAATAAGCGCGACTGAGCAGTTCTTC,CASSLISATEQFF